A selection of T cell receptor beta chains follows, all from one sample in a study of cytomegalovirus exposure and HLA in healthy donors. Sequenced by immunoSEQ multiplex PCR; TCRdb stores in-frame clones only, minus some. Here the sample spans hundreds of thousands of clones, roughly 85% being singletons. The specimen was PBMCs. Receptor source: a girl aged 2 to 10 in good health and CMV-seronegative. The CDR3 runs from the conserved cysteine through the conserved F or W. Each record gives: V gene, J gene, D gene, CDR3 protein, CDR3 DNA. A D gene is named only where the DNA matches it firmly.

>TRBV6-5|TRBJ2-7|.
CASTKKRREGDEQYF
TGTGCCAGCACCAAAAAACGGAGGGAGGGGGACGAGCAGTACTTC
>TRBV27|TRBJ1-6|.
CASSLLSGLNSPLHF
TGTGCCAGCAGTTTATTGTCAGGGCTTAATTCACCCCTCCACTTT
>TRBV30|TRBJ1-1|.
CAWSGQGDAEAFF
TGTGCCTGGAGTGGTCAGGGTGACGCTGAAGCTTTCTTT
>TRBV19|TRBJ2-7|.
CASSIDIGSRAVSYEQYF
TGTGCCAGTAGTATAGATATCGGGAGTCGAGCGGTCTCCTACGAGCAGTACTTC
>TRBV27|TRBJ1-5|.
CASSHRNSNQPQHF
TGTGCCAGCAGTCACAGAAATAGCAATCAGCCCCAGCATTTT
>TRBV2|TRBJ1-3|.
CASSRLGGPAVLNTIYF
TGTGCCAGCAGTCGCCTTGGGGGCCCCGCGGTTCTTAACACCATATATTTT
>TRBV7-6|TRBJ2-3|TRBD2
CASSLLAGGSTDTQYF
TGTGCCAGCAGCCTCCTAGCGGGAGGGAGCACAGATACGCAGTATTTT
>TRBV4-1|TRBJ2-1|TRBD2
CASSQAAGLAGNEQFF
TGCGCCAGCAGCCAAGCCGCGGGACTAGCGGGGAATGAGCAGTTCTTC
>TRBV30|TRBJ2-7|.
CAWRRQVAYEQYF
TGTGCCTGGAGACGACAGGTCGCCTACGAGCAGTACTTC
>TRBV4-1|TRBJ2-2|.
CASSQDRSPGELFF
TGCGCCAGCAGCCAAGATCGGTCCCCCGGGGAGCTGTTTTTT
>TRBV11-2|TRBJ2-7|.
CASSSLSYEQYF
TGTGCCAGCAGCTCCCTTTCCTACGAGCAGTACTTC
>TRBV2|TRBJ1-3|.
CASSEIPLISGNTIYF
TGTGCCAGCAGTGAAATTCCCCTAATCTCTGGAAACACCATATATTTT
>TRBV5-1|TRBJ2-6|.
CASSLSGQPAGANVLTF
TGCGCCAGCAGCTTATCCGGACAGCCTGCTGGGGCCAACGTCCTGACTTTC
>TRBV11-2|TRBJ2-1|TRBD2
CASSRLPSGYNEQFF
TGTGCCAGCAGCCGCTTACCTAGCGGATACAATGAGCAGTTCTTC
>TRBV7-9|TRBJ1-2|.
CASSLDSRESGYTF
TGTGCCAGCAGCTTAGATAGCCGGGAATCTGGCTACACCTTC